Below, 2 T cell receptor beta chains from the same sample are listed, as sequenced in a study of neurological immune-mediated disorders. TCRdb reanalysed the 5' RACE reads using MiXCR and keeps one entry per CDR3 protein. The sample carries 48,000 or so distinct CDR3 sequences, 10% recorded once. The sequenced sample consisted of PBMCs. These receptors originate from a middle-aged woman with HTLV-1-associated myelopathy (HAM/TSP).

This clonotype occurred many times. The V gene is TRBV12-3 or TRBV12-4, the J gene TRBJ1-5, with D perhaps matching TRBD1 (6 bases). There are 15 residues in the CDR3. V lost 3 bases and J 4 bases, leaving 13 bases between the germline ends. The DNA of the CDR3 is TGTGCCAGCAGTTTGGGGGCCAGGGGAAATCAGCCCCAGCATTTT. Translation: CASSLGARGNQPQHF.

With respect to this clonotype: This may stem from a read error, because a much larger clone lies one nucleotide away. The chain is built from TRBV2 and TRBJ2-7; possibly TRBD1 for D (5 bases). Looked up from germline, CDR1 is SNHLY and CDR2 is FYNNEI. The CDR3 totals 14 residues. V lost 6 bases to trimming and J lost 6 bases, with 18 bases between them. CDR3 sequence: CASSPFPGHGEQYF. In DNA, the CDR3 is TGTGCCAGCAGCCCCTTCCCAGGGCACGGCGAGCAGTACTTC.